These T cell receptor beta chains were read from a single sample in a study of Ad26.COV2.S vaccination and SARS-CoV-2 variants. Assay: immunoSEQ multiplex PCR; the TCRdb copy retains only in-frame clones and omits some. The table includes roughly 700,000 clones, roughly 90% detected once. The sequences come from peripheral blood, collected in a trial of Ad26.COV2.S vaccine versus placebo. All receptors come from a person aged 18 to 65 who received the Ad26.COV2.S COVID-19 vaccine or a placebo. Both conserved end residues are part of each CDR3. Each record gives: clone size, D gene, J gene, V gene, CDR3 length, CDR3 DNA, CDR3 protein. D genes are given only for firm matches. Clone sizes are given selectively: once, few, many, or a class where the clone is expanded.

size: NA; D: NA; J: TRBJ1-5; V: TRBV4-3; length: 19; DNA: TGCGCCAGCAGCCAGCCGTTTCCGAGGACAGATTCTAGCAATCAGCCCCAGCATTTT; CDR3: CASSQPFPRTDSSNQPQHF
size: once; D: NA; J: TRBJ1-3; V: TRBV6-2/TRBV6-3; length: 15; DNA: TGTGCCAGCAGCCCGGGACGGAGCTCTGGAAACACCATATATTTT; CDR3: CASSPGRSSGNTIYF
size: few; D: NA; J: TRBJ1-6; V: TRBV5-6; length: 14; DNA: TGTGCCAGCAGCCCGGGCCTCTTGGATTCACCCCTCCACTTT; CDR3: CASSPGLLDSPLHF
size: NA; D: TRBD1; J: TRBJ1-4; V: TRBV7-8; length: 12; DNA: TGTGCCAGCAGCTTAGAGGGACAGGGCTTGTTTTTT; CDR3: CASSLEGQGLFF
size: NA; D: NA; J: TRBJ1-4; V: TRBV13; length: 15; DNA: TGTGCCAGCAGCTCCTATAGGGGCGCTAATGAAAAACTGTTTTTT; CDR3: CASSSYRGANEKLFF
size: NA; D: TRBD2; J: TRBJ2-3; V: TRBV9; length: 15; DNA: TGTGCCAGCAGCGCCGCCGGGGGGTTAGCAGATACGCAGTATTTT; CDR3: CASSAAGGLADTQYF
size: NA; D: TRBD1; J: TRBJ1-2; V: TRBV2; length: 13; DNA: TGTGCCACCTCAGCAGGGGGCAGCTATGGCTACACCTTC; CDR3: CATSAGGSYGYTF
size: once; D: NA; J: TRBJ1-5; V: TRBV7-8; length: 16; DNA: TGTGCCAGCAGCTTAGCCAGGACGGTTTACAATCAGCCCCAGCATTTT; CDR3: CASSLARTVYNQPQHF
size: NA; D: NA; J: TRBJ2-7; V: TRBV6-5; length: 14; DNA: TGTGCCAGCAGTTACTCTACGTACAACTACGAGCAGTACTTC; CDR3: CASSYSTYNYEQYF
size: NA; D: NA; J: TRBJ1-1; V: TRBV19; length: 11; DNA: TGTGCCAGTAAGGAGAACACTGAAGCTTTCTTT; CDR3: CASKENTEAFF
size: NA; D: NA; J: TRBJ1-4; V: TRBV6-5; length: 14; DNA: TGTGCCAGCAGTCCTACCGGGACGGCTGAAAAACTGTTTTTT; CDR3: CASSPTGTAEKLFF
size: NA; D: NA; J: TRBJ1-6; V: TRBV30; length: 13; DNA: TGTGCCTGGAGACGGATGGGTAATTCACCCCTCCACTTT; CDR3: CAWRRMGNSPLHF
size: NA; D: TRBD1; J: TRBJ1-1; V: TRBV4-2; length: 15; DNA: TGTGCCAGCAGCCAAGATACAGGGGGGAGAACTGAAGCTTTCTTT; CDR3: CASSQDTGGRTEAFF
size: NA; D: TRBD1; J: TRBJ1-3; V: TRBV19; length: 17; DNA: TGTGCCAGTAGTATCGTGGGACAGGGGGCATCTGGAAACACCATATATTTT; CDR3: CASSIVGQGASGNTIYF
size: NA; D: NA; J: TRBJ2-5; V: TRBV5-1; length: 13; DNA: TGCGCCAGCAGCTTAAACACCCAAGAGACCCAGTACTTC; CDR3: CASSLNTQETQYF
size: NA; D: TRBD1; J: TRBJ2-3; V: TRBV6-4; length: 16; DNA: TGTGCCAGCAGTGATACAGGGGGTTGGAGCACAGATACGCAGTATTTT; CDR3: CASSDTGGWSTDTQYF
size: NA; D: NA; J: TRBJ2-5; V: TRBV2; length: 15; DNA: TGTGCCAGCAGTGAGCCCAGACAGCCCCAAGAGACCCAGTACTTC; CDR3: CASSEPRQPQETQYF
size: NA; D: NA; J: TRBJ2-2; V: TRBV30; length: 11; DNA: TGTGCCTGGGGCAGCACCGGGGAGCTGTTTTTT; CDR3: CAWGSTGELFF
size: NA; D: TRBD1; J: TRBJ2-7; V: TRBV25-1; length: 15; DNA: TGTGCCAGCAGTGAATACGGGACAGGAGTCTACGAGCAGTACTTC; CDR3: CASSEYGTGVYEQYF
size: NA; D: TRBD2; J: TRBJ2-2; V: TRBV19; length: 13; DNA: TGTGCCAGTTCGGGACTACACACCGGGGAGCTGTTTTTT; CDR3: CASSGLHTGELFF
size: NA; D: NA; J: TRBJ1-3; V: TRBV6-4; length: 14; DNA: TGTGCCAGCAGGGGTGAGGGGGGAAGAAACACCATATATTTT; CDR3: CASRGEGGRNTIYF
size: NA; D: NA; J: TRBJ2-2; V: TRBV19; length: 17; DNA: TGTGCCAGTAGTATAGATCTGGAGTCCGCGAACACCGGGGAGCTGTTTTTT; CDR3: CASSIDLESANTGELFF
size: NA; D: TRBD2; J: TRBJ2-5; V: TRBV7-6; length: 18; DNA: TGTGCCAGCAGCTCAAGACTAGCGGAAGACGCGTACCAAGAGACCCAGTACTTC; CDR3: CASSSRLAEDAYQETQYF
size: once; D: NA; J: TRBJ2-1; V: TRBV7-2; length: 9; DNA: TGTGCCAGCAGCTTAGAGTCCATCTTC; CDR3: CASSLESIF
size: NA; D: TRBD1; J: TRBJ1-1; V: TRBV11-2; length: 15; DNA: TGTGCCAGCAGCTTAAGGGGGCAGATGAACACTGAAGCTTTCTTT; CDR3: CASSLRGQMNTEAFF
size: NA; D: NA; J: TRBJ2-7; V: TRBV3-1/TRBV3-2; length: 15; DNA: TGTGCCAGCAGCCAAGAGACCCTCCCGACCTACGAGCAGTACTTC; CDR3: CASSQETLPTYEQYF
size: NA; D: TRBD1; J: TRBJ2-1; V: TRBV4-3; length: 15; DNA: TGCGCCAGCAGCCAGGACAGGGACAACTACAATGAGCAGTTCTTC; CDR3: CASSQDRDNYNEQFF
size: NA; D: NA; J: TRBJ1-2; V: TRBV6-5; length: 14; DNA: TGTGCCAGCAATACAGGGATCGCTAACTATGGCTACACCTTC; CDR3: CASNTGIANYGYTF
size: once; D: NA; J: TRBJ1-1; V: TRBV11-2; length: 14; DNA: TGTGCCAGCAGCTTAGGCGGAGTCTACACTGAAGCTTTCTTT; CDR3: CASSLGGVYTEAFF
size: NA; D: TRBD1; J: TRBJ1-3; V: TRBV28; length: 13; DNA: TGTGCCAGCAGTGTACAGGGGGCTAACACCATATATTTT; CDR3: CASSVQGANTIYF
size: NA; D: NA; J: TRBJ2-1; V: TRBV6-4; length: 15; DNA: TGTGCCAGCGCCCTCAATCCGGGATTTTACAATGAGCAGTTCTTC; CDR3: CASALNPGFYNEQFF
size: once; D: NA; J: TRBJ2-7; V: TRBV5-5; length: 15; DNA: TGTGCCAGCAGCTTGGGAGGGGAAGGACCCTACGAGCAGTACTTC; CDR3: CASSLGGEGPYEQYF
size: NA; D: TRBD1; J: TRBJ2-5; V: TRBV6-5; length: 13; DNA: TGTGCCAGCAGTCACAGGGGGCAAGAGACCCAGTACTTC; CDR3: CASSHRGQETQYF